This T cell receptor (beta chain) was retrieved from a study of technical replicates of blood from a few donors. The V end was cut by 3 bases, the J end by 1 base, with 10 bases between. Germline V CDR1 and CDR2: SGHNT, YYREEE (reference sequence). This CDR3 is built from 14 residues. Assay: immunoSEQ multiplex PCR; the TCRdb copy retains only in-frame clones and omits some. The sample includes approximately 88,000 clones, 95% to 97% of them seen just once. Sequenced material: T cells isolated from PBMCs. The chain uses TRBV5-4 and TRBJ2-5; a weak D match, TRBD1 (5 bases). The receptor's source is a human donor in good health. DNA of the CDR3: TGTGCCAGCAGCTCTCAGGGAAGCCAAGAGACCCAGTACTTC. Translation: CASSSQGSQETQYF. Together with reference TRBV5-4 and TRBJ2-5, the CDR3 gives the full variable domain: ETGVTQSPTHLIKTRGQQVTLRCSSQSGHNTVSWYQQALGQGPQFIFQYYREEENGRGNFPPRFSGLQFPNYSSELNVNALELDDSALYLCASSSQGSQETQYFGPGTRLLVL.